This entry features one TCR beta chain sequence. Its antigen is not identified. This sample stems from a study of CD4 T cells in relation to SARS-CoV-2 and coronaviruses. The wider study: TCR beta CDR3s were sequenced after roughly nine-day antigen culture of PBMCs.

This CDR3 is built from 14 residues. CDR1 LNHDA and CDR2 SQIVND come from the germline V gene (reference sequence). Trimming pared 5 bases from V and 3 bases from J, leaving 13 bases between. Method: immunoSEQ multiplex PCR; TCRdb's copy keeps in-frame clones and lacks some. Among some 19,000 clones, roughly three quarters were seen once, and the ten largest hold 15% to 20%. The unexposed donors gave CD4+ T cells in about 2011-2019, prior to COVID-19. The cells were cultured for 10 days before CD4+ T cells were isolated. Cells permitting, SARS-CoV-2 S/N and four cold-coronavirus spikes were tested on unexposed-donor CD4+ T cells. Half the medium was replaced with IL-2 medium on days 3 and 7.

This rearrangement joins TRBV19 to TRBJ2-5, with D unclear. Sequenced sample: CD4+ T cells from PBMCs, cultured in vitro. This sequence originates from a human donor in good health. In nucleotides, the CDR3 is TGTGCCAGTAGTCACCGGCACGGTAAAGAGACCCAGTACTTC. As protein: CASSHRHGKETQYF.